The 5 T cell receptor beta chains in this list originate from one sample, sequenced in a study of control samples from healthy donors and cancer patients. Using immunoSEQ multiplex PCR, the repertoire was profiled, and TCRdb retains in-frame clones only, with some absent. The sample has approximately 140,000 clones; under 90% are singletons. The sequenced sample was PBMCs. The receptors stem from a man in his forties or fifties with head and neck cancer.

The chain joins TRBV27 to TRBJ2-1; TRBD2 matches 12 bases. The CDR3 sequence is 16 residues long. CDR1 is MNHEY, CDR2 SMNVEV, per germline (reference sequence). Losses at the gene ends were 2 bases for V and 7 bases for J; bases not matched to a gene: 6. The CDR3 bases are TGTGCCAGCAGTTTAAGACTAGCGGGAGTAGTGAATGAGCAGTTCTTC. Translated, it gives CASSLRLAGVVNEQFF.

The chain combines TRBV28 with TRBJ2-2; D call uncertain. The CDR3 totals 12 residues. CDR1 MDHEN and CDR2 SYDVKM come from the germline V gene. V lost 6 bases to trimming and J lost 5 bases, with 7 bases between them. In nucleotides, the CDR3 is TGTGCCAGCAGGATATCGACCGGGGAGCTGTTTTTT. It specifies CASRISTGELFF.

This clone has a single count. The V call is TRBV28, the J call TRBJ2-6, with D hard to call. The V end lost 4 bases, the J end lost 0 bases, and 10 bases lay between the germline ends. The CDR3 contains 16 residues. Germline CDR1 is MDHEN and CDR2 is SYDVKM. The CDR3 loop is CASSSPGRSGANVLTF. The CDR3 DNA reads as TGTGCCAGCAGTTCGCCGGGCCGCTCTGGGGCCAACGTCCTGACTTTC.

There are a few counts of this clone. The chain has TRBV2 and TRBJ1-5; D is perhaps TRBD1 (5 bases). The CDR3 is made up of 12 amino acids. Germline CDR1 is SNHLY and CDR2 is FYNNEI. The V end lost 6 bases, the J end lost 8 bases, and 11 bases lay between the germline ends. CDR3 bases: TGTGCCAGCAGCCCGACAGACGAGCCCCAGCATTTT. Translation gives CASSPTDEPQHF.

The chain couples TRBV27 to TRBJ2-1; D possibly corresponds to TRBD1 (5 bases). Trimming took 3 bases from V and 6 from J, leaving 6 bases between them. The CDR3 is made up of 12 amino acids. The germline V gene has CDR1 MNHEY and CDR2 SMNVEV (reference sequence). CDR3 protein: CASSFQGNEQFF. The CDR3 DNA is TGTGCCAGCAGTTTCCAGGGCAATGAGCAGTTCTTC.